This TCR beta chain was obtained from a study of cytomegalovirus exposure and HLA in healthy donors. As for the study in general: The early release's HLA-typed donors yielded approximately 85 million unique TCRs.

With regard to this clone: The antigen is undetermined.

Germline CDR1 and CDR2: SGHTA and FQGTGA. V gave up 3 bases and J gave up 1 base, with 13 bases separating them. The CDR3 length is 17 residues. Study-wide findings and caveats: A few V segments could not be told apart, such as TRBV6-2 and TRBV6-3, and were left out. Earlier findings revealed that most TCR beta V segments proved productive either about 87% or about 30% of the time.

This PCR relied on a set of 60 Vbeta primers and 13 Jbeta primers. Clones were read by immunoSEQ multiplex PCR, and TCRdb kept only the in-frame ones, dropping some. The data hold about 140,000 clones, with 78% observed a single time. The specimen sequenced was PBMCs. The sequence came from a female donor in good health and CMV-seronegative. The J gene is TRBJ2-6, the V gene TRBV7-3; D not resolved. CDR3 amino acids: CASSLLGAHSGANVLTF. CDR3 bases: TGTGCCAGCAGCTTGCTAGGTGCGCATTCTGGGGCCAACGTCCTGACTTTC.